This TCR beta chain was profiled in a study of regulatory T cells in long-lasting Graves disease. As to time point: newly diagnosed GD, antithyroid drugs for less than 3 months. From PBMCs, RNA was extracted and then used to make the TCR library. Trimming at V came to 1 base and at J to 6 bases, leaving 9 bases not matched to a gene. The germline CDR1 and CDR2 sequences are SGHVS and FNYEAQ. The CDR3 consists of 16 residues. Arm-PCR of CDR3 regions and iRepertoire HTBI primers were the basis on which TCR beta libraries were built. One entry per CDR3 protein, called by TCRdb with MiXCR from the multiplex PCR reads. The table records hundreds of thousands of distinct CDR3 sequences, approximately 15% of them present only once. The table lists this clonotype with many counts. This sample was also put to use in a study of T cells in Graves' hyperthyroidism and ophthalmopathy.

The sequence was collected from a man aged 25 to 45 with Graves disease. The chain employs TRBV7-6 and TRBJ1-5; TRBD1 matches 7 bases. This specimen consisted of peripheral blood mononuclear cells (PBMCs), obtained at new diagnosis, from a patient treated with antithyroid drugs. CDR3 sequence reads: CASSLGDRELSQPQHF. CDR3 bases: TGTGCCAGCAGCTTAGGCGACAGGGAGTTAAGTCAGCCCCAGCATTTT.